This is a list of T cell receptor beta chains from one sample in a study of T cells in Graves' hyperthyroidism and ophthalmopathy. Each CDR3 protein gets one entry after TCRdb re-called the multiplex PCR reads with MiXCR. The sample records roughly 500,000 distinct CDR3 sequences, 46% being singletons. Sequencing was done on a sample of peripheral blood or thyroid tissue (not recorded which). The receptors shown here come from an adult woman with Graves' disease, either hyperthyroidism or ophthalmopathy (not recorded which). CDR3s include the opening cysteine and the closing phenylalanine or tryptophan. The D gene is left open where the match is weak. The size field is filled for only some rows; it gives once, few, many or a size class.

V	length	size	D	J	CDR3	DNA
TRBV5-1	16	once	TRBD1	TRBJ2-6	CASRGQGASGANVLTF	TGCGCCAGCAGGGGACAGGGGGCTTCGGGGGCCAACGTCCTGACTTTC
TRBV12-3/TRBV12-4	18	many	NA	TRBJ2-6	CASSLGGTLISGANVLTF	TGTGCCAGCAGTTTGGGTGGGACACTAATCTCTGGGGCCAACGTCCTGACTTTC
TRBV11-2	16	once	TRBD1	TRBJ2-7	CASSLAPGQGTYEQYF	TGTGCCAGCAGCTTAGCGCCGGGACAGGGAACCTACGAGCAGTACTTC
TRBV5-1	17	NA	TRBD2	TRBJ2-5	CASSGGLAGASQETQYF	TGCGCCAGCAGCGGAGGACTAGCGGGGGCGTCACAAGAGACCCAGTACTTC
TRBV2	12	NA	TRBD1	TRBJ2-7	CASRTGNYEQYF	TGTGCCAGCAGGACAGGGAACTACGAGCAGTACTTC
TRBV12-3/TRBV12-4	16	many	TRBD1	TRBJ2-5	CASSLVQGNLRQTQYF	TGTGCCAGCAGTTTGGTACAGGGGAATCTTCGACAGACCCAGTACTTC
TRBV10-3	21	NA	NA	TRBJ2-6	CAIRRTASPYEQYSGANVLTF	TGTGCCATAAGAAGGACAGCTAGTCCCTACGAGCAGTACTCTGGGGCCAACGTCCTGACTTTC
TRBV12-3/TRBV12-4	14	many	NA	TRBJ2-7	CASSSTGYSYEQYF	TGTGCCAGCAGTTCCACAGGTTATTCCTACGAGCAGTACTTC
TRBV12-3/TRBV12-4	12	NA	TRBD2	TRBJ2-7	CASRLAGGVQYF	TGTGCCAGCAGGTTAGCGGGAGGGGTGCAGTACTTC
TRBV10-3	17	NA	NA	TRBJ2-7	CAISETIPGHSDYEQYF	TGTGCCATCAGTGAGACAATTCCCGGACACAGTGACTACGAGCAGTACTTC
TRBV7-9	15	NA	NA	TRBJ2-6	CASSSARVGANVLTF	TGTGCCAGCAGCTCGGCAAGGGTAGGGGCCAACGTCCTGACTTTC
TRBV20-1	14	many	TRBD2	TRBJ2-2	CSARLAENTGELFF	TGCAGTGCTAGGCTAGCGGAGAACACCGGGGAGCTGTTTTTT
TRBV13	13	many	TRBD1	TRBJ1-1	CASSRQGITEAFF	TGTGCCAGCAGCCGACAGGGTATAACTGAAGCTTTCTTT
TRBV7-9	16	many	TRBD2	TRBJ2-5	CASTKNPLAGVETQYF	TGTGCCAGCACCAAAAATCCATTAGCGGGAGTAGAGACCCAGTACTTC
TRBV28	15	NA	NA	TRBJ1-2	CASSLSSGSDYGYTF	TGTGCCAGCAGTTTATCGTCGGGGTCTGACTATGGCTACACCTTC
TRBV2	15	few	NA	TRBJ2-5	CASSYSRRQPETQYF	TGTGCCAGCAGTTACTCTAGGCGGCAGCCAGAGACCCAGTACTTC
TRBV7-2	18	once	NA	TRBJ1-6	CASSPRGRETSFGSPLHF	TGTGCCAGCAGCCCGCGGGGCAGGGAAACATCATTTGGTTCACCCCTCCACTTT
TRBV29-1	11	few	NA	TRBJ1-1	CSVTTGFEAFF	TGCAGCGTGACGACCGGGTTTGAAGCTTTCTTT
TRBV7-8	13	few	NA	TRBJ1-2	CASSFGSTNGYTF	TGTGCCAGCAGCTTCGGGAGTACTAATGGCTACACCTTC
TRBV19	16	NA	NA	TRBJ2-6	CASSSQQGSGANVLTF	TGTGCCAGTAGTTCGCAGCAGGGTTCTGGGGCCAACGTCCTGACTTTC
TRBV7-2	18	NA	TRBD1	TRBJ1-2	CASSYQRDRGRSYYGYTF	TGTGCCAGCAGCTATCAGCGGGACAGGGGGCGATCTTACTATGGCTACACCTTC
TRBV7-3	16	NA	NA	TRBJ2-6	CASSRGPLPGANVLTF	TGTGCCAGCAGCCGAGGACCTCTCCCTGGGGCCAACGTCCTGACTTTC
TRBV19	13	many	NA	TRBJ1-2	CASRSGQFYGYTF	TGTGCCAGTAGAAGTGGACAGTTTTATGGCTACACCTTC
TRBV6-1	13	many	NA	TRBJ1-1	CASIIAARAEAFF	TGTGCCAGCATAATCGCCGCCCGGGCTGAAGCTTTCTTT
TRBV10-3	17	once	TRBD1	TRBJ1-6	CAIINDRGNGDNSPLHF	TGTGCCATTATCAATGACAGGGGAAATGGGGACAATTCACCCCTCCACTTT
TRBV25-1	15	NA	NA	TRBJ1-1	CASSEDEGLNTEAFF	TGTGCCAGCAGTGAGGACGAGGGATTGAACACTGAAGCTTTCTTT
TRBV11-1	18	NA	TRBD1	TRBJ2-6	CASSLGQGLFAGANVLTF	TGTGCCAGCAGCTTGGGACAGGGTCTTTTCGCTGGGGCCAACGTCCTGACTTTC
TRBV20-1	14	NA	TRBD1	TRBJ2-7	CSARTGTGAWEQYF	TGCAGTGCTAGAACGGGGACAGGGGCTTGGGAGCAGTACTTC
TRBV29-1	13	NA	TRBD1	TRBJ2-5	CSAGQGGKETQYF	TGCAGCGCCGGACAGGGGGGAAAAGAGACCCAGTACTTC
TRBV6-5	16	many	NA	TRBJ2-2	CASRIWDGRNTGELFF	TGTGCCAGCAGGATCTGGGATGGGCGGAACACCGGGGAGCTGTTTTTT
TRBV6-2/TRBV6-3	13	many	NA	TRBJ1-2	CASRLQAGYGYTF	TGTGCCAGCAGGCTCCAGGCTGGCTATGGCTACACCTTC
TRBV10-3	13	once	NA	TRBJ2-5	CAIRGGRGETQYF	TGTGCCATCAGGGGAGGACGGGGAGAGACCCAGTACTTC
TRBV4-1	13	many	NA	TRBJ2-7	CASSQEVGYEQYF	TGCGCCAGCAGCCAAGAGGTTGGTTACGAGCAGTACTTC
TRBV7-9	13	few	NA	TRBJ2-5	CASSQDVLVTQYF	TGCGCCAGCAGCCAAGATGTCTTGGTAACCCAGTACTTC
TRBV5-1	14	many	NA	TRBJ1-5	CASSLSGINQPQHF	TGCGCCAGCAGCTTGTCCGGGATCAATCAGCCCCAGCATTTT
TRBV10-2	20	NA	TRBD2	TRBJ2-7	CASSESLTSGRSPYSYEQYF	TGCGCCAGCAGTGAGTCTTTGACTAGCGGGAGGAGCCCTTACTCCTACGAGCAGTACTTC
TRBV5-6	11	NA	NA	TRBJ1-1	CARRRNTEAFF	TGTGCCCGCAGACGGAACACTGAAGCTTTCTTT
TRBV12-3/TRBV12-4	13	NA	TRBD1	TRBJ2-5	CASRHDRAETQYF	TGTGCCAGCAGACACGACAGGGCAGAGACCCAGTACTTC
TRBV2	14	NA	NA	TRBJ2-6	CASSGGATLNTEAF	TGTGCCAGCAGTGGGGGGGCTACCTTGAACACTGAAGCTTTC
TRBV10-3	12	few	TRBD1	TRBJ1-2	CAIGTGAVGYTF	TGTGCCATTGGCACAGGGGCGGTCGGCTACACCTTC
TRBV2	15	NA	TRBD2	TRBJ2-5	CASSEAGGDQETQYF	TGTGCCAGCAGTGAAGCGGGGGGGGACCAAGAGACCCAGTACTTC
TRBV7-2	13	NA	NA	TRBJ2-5	CASSLSRIETQYF	TGTGCCAGCAGCTTATCGCGGATCGAGACCCAGTACTTC
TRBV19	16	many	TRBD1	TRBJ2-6	CATRGQRFSGANVLTF	TGTGCCACAAGGGGACAGCGATTCTCTGGGGCCAACGTCCTGACTTTC
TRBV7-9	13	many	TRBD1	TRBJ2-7	CASSVTGNYEQYF	TGTGCCAGCAGCGTGACAGGGAACTACGAGCAGTACTTC
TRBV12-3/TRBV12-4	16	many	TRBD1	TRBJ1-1	CASSSSGTGPPVRGFF	TGTGCCAGCAGTTCATCCGGGACAGGGCCCCCGGTGAGAGGTTTCTTT
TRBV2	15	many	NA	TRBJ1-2	CASTPRTSLVDGYTF	TGTGCCAGCACCCCAAGGACCTCTCTGGTGGATGGCTACACCTTC
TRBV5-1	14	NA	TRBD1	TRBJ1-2	CASSVPGQHYGYTF	TGCGCCAGCAGCGTACCGGGACAGCACTATGGCTACACCTTC
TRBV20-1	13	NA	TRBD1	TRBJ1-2	CSASFTGTGGYTF	TGCAGTGCGTCGTTCACCGGGACAGGGGGCTACACCTTC
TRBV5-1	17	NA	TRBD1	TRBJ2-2	CASSLERLGQGPGELFF	TGCGCCAGCAGCTTGGAAAGGCTAGGACAGGGCCCCGGGGAGCTGTTTTTT
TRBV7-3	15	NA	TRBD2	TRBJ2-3	CASRLADASTDTQYF	TGTGCCAGCCGACTAGCGGACGCTAGCACAGATACGCAGTATTTT
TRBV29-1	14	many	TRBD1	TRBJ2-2	CSARGTGNTGELFF	TGCAGCGCAAGGGGGACAGGGAACACCGGGGAGCTGTTTTTT
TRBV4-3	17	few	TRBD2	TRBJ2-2	CASSLLSGIGDTGELFF	TGCGCCAGCAGCCTACTTAGCGGGATAGGGGACACCGGGGAGCTGTTTTTT
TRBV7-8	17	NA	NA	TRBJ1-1	CASSFRRGGDIRPEAFF	TGTGCCAGCAGCTTCCGCCGGGGTGGAGACATAAGGCCTGAAGCTTTCTTT
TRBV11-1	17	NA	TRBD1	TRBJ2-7	CASSSRTGGSFTYEQYF	TGTGCCAGCAGCTCTCGGACAGGGGGGTCGTTTACCTACGAGCAGTACTTC
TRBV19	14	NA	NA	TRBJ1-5	CASSMGIRNQPQHF	TGTGCCAGTAGTATGGGGATCCGCAATCAGCCCCAGCATTTT
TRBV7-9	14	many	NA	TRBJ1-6	CASSLAGPNSPLHF	TGTGCCAGCAGCTTAGCAGGACCTAATTCACCCCTCCACTTT
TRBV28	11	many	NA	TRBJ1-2	CATNGGYGYTF	TGTGCCACCAACGGAGGGTATGGCTACACCTTC